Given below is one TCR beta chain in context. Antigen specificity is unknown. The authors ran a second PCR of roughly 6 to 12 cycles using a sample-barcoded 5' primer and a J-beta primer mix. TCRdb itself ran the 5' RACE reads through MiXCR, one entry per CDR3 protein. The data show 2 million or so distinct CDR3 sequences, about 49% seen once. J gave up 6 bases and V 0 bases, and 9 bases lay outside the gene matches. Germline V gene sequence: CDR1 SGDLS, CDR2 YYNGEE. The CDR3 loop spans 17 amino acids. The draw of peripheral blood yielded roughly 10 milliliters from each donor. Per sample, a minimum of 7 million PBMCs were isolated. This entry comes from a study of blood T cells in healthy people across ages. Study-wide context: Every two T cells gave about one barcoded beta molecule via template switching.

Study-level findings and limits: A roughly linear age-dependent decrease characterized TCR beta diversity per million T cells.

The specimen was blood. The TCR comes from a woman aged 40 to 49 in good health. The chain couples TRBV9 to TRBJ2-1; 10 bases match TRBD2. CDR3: CASSVVASGRGINEQFF. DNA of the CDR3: TGTGCCAGCAGCGTAGTGGCTAGCGGGAGAGGTATCAATGAGCAGTTCTTC.